The clone carrying this T cell receptor (beta chain) was picked up many times. Antigen unknown. This entry belongs to a study of glioma-infiltrating T cells. Findings of the study overall: Tissue and blood shared very few CDR3 sequences. Gliomas, especially low-grade, showed above-expected tissue-blood divergence; non-neoplastic patients showed below.

The CDR3 contains 15 residues. Germline V gives CDR1 KGHSH, CDR2 LQKENI. Trimming took 3 bases from V and 4 from J; bases not matched to a gene: 5. TCR alpha and beta CDR3 regions were amplified from RNA using iRepertoire nested multiplex PCR. Input was about 85-400 ng of tissue mRNA or PBMC total RNA. MiXCR, applied by TCRdb to the multiplex PCR reads, yields one record per CDR3 protein. In the table there are about 210,000 distinct CDR3 sequences, approximately 30% of which are singletons. The receptor's source is a human donor with low-grade glioma or glioblastoma, undergoing nonglioma brain surgery, or in good health (not recorded which). The J gene is TRBJ1-2, the V gene TRBV18; TRBD1 aligns across 10 bases. The specimen sequenced was glioma tissue, nonneoplastic brain tissue, or PBMCs (not recorded which). The CDR3 region is CASSPGQGFGYGYTF. CDR3 bases: TGTGCCAGCTCACCGGGACAGGGGTTCGGCTATGGCTACACCTTC. Variable domain in full (rest from reference TRBV18 and TRBJ1-2): NAGVMQNPRHLVRRRGQEARLRCSPMKGHSHVYWYRQLPEEGLKFMVYLQKENIIDESGMPKERFSAEFPKEGPSILRIQQVVRGDSAAYFCASSPGQGFGYGYTFGSGTRLTVV.